This T cell receptor (beta chain) was sequenced for a study of blood T cells in healthy people across ages. Overall study results and limits: Per-million-T-cell TCR beta diversity fell roughly linearly with age.

Per-sample PBMC isolation yielded at least 6.5 million cells. This clonotype was counted many times. Its specificity is unknown. V dropped 4 bases and J dropped 5 bases, with 11 bases sitting between them. The CDR3 length is 13 residues. Combining a sample-barcoded 5' primer with a J-beta primer mix, a second PCR ran for 7 to 11 cycles. TCRdb analysed the 5' RACE reads with MiXCR anew, one entry per CDR3 protein. Here the sample spans some 900,000 distinct CDR3 sequences, about 28% being singletons. This receptor was obtained from a woman aged 80 or over in good health. Sequenced: blood. The chain links TRBV12-3 or TRBV12-4 to TRBJ1-2; D perhaps matches TRBD1 (6 bases). CDR3 amino acids: CASSSTGAYGYTF. The CDR3 DNA is TGTGCCAGCAGTTCGACAGGAGCATATGGCTACACCTTC.